The 2 T cell receptor beta chains presented below share a single source sample, sequenced in a study of blood T cell repertoires in COVID-19. Profiling relied on immunoSEQ multiplex PCR, and the TCRdb table lists in-frame clones only, not all of them. Counted here are hundreds of thousands of clones, around 83% occurring once; the ten biggest clones make up about 10%. Sequencing input: peripheral blood. The receptors originated from a man older than 75 with acute or convalescent COVID-19.

Points on this clone: The same CDR3 is also encoded by other DNA sequences in this sample. This chain links TRBV6-5 with TRBJ1-2; 12 bases map to TRBD1. In germline, CDR1 is MNHEY, CDR2 SVGAGI. V was clipped by 6 bases and J by 2 bases; unmatched bases: 4. This CDR3 is 15 amino acids long. CDR3 sequence reads: CASSPGQGANYGYTF. Written as DNA, the CDR3 is TGTGCCAGCAGCCCGGGACAGGGGGCAAACTATGGCTACACCTTC.

The chain recombines TRBV19 with TRBJ2-7; 9 nucleotides line up with TRBD1. Losses at the gene ends were 9 bases for V and 6 bases for J; bases not matched to a gene: 24. This CDR3 has 18 amino acids. Germline CDR1 and CDR2: LNHDA and SQIVND (reference sequence). This CDR3 is CASSWGTGTVNRLSEQYF. The CDR3 bases are TGTGCCAGCTCATGGGGGACAGGGACGGTCAACCGCCTAAGCGAGCAGTACTTC.